Each of the 20 T cell receptor beta chains below was sequenced from the same sample in a study of CD8 T cells in Susac syndrome. cDNA came from approximately 0.5 to 1 ug RNA primed by random hexamers. In TCRdb, the immunoSEQ multiplex PCR reads were re-called with MiXCR into one record per CDR3 protein. The sample consists of roughly 200,000 distinct CDR3 sequences, 95% of them appearing once. The specimen sequenced was CD4+ T cells from PBMCs. These receptors originate from a human donor with multiple sclerosis.

This sequence joins TRBV6-2 or TRBV6-3 and TRBJ2-7; D is unresolved. CDR3 length: 11 amino acids. Trimming removed 5 bases from V and 5 bases from J, with 7 bases in between. From germline, CDR1 is MNHEY and CDR2 SVGEGT. CDR3 loop: CASSRVNEQYF. For the CDR3, the DNA is TGTGCCAGCAGTAGGGTTAACGAGCAGTACTTC.

CDR3 in amino acids: CAWDGRGPPNEQFF. DNA for the CDR3: TGTGCCTGGGATGGGCGGGGGCCACCCAATGAGCAGTTCTTC. V gene TRBV30 combines with J gene TRBJ2-1, with D tentatively TRBD2 (7 bases). V dropped 5 bases and J dropped 6 bases, with 17 bases sitting between them. Germline values: CDR1 GTSNPN, CDR2 SVGIG (reference sequence). This CDR3 comprises 14 residues.

This chain uses TRBV5-1 with TRBJ2-7; D is unresolved. V was shortened by 2 bases and J by 6 bases, with 9 bases between the two germline ends. The CDR3 runs 12 residues. Germline V gene sequence: CDR1 SGHRS, CDR2 YFSETQ. DNA of the CDR3: TGCGCCAGCAGCTTTGGAGCCGTCGAGCAGTACTTC. The encoded protein is CASSFGAVEQYF. The full variable domain, in which reference TRBV5-1 and TRBJ2-7 provide the parts outside the CDR3, is KAGVTQTPRYLIKTRGQQVTLSCSPISGHRSVSWYQQTPGQGLQFLFEYFSETQRNKGNFPGRFSGRQFSNSRSEMNVSTLELGDSALYLCASSFGAVEQYFGPGTRLTVT.

The V gene is TRBV11-2, the J gene TRBJ2-5, with D perhaps TRBD1 (6 bases). The CDR3 is 13 residues long. The V and J ends lost 3 bases and 5 bases respectively, with 10 bases between them. Germline V gene sequence: CDR1 SGHAT, CDR2 FQNNGV. CDR3 sequence reads: CASSLGAAETQYF. In DNA form, the CDR3 reads TGTGCCAGCAGCTTGGGGGCGGCCGAGACCCAGTACTTC.

The chain is built from TRBV2 and TRBJ2-1; D uncertain. This CDR3 is 12 amino acids long. CDR1 is SNHLY and CDR2 is FYNNEI in the germline V gene. The V and J ends lost 2 bases and 10 bases respectively, with 9 bases between them. The CDR3 region is CASSEPRFEQFF. Written as DNA, the CDR3 is TGTGCCAGCAGTGAACCCAGATTCGAGCAGTTCTTC.

This clonotype was counted a few times. The chain has TRBV5-4 and TRBJ2-2; TRBD1 might be the D (6 bases). In germline, CDR1 is SGHNT, CDR2 YYREEE (reference sequence). Trimming stripped 1 base from V and 6 bases from J, with 7 bases between. The CDR3 is 13 residues long. CDR3 in DNA: TGTGCCAGCAGCTTGAGGGGGTCCGGGGAGCTGTTTTTT. Its protein product is CASSLRGSGELFF.

This chain links TRBV7-3 with TRBJ1-1, with no clear D. Germline loops: CDR1 SGHTA, CDR2 FQGTGA. V shed 4 bases and J shed 4 bases, with 10 bases lying between them. The CDR3 covers 13 residues. This CDR3 is CASSSTIGTEAFF. For the CDR3, the DNA is TGTGCCAGCAGCTCGACAATTGGCACTGAAGCTTTCTTT. Using reference TRBV7-3 and TRBJ1-1 for the parts outside the CDR3, the full variable domain is GAGVSQTPSNKVTEKGKYVELRCDPISGHTALYWYRQSLGQGPEFLIYFQGTGAADDSGLPNDRFFAVRPEGSVSTLKIQRTERGDSAVYLCASSSTIGTEAFFGQGTRLTVV.

The chain links TRBV20-1 to TRBJ2-3, with D tentatively TRBD1 (5 bases). The V and J ends lost 3 bases and 2 bases respectively, with 12 bases between them. Germline V gene data show CDR1 as DFQATT and CDR2 as SNEGSKA (reference sequence). The CDR3 length is 14 residues. This CDR3 reads CSASYQGATDTQYF. In DNA form, the CDR3 reads TGCAGTGCTAGTTACCAGGGTGCCACAGATACGCAGTATTTT.

The gene calls are TRBV30 and TRBJ2-3, with 7 bases that match TRBD2. Germline-derived CDR1 and CDR2 are GTSNPN and SVGIG (reference sequence). The ends lost 4 bases at V and 2 bases at J; junction bases unmatched: 3. The CDR3 has 13 residues. The CDR3 bases are TGTGCCTGGAACGCGGGGGACACAGATACGCAGTATTTT. Its protein product is CAWNAGDTDTQYF. The full variable domain, rest sourced from reference TRBV30 and TRBJ2-3, is SQTIHQWPATLVQPVGSPLSLECTVEGTSNPNLYWYRQAAGRGLQLLFYSVGIGQISSEVPQNLSASRPQDRQFILSSKKLLLSDSGFYLCAWNAGDTDTQYFGPGTRLTVL.

This clonotype was seen a single time. The V call is TRBV12-3 or TRBV12-4, the J call TRBJ2-3; D is uncertain. The CDR3 extends over 17 amino acids. V lost 8 bases and J 1 base, leaving 22 bases between the germline ends. CDR3 in DNA: TGTGCCAGCTCCTCCCGGTTAGGCGAACCCGGCACAGATACGCAGTATTTT. It translates to CASSSRLGEPGTDTQYF.

The V call is TRBV29-1, the J call TRBJ2-5, with TRBD1 matching 8 bases. With 6 bases clipped from V and 2 bases from J, the junction kept 8 bases outside the gene matches. CDR1 SQVTM and CDR2 ANQGSEA come from the germline V gene. The CDR3 is 14 amino acids. The CDR3 DNA reads as TGCAGCGTGTACGCCCGGGACAGGCAAGAGACCCAGTACTTC. Translated: CSVYARDRQETQYF.

The chain links TRBV6-4 to TRBJ2-1; TRBD2 matches at 9 bases. Germline loops: CDR1 MRHNA, CDR2 SNTAGT. There are 14 residues in the CDR3. The J segment lost 12 bases and the V segment lost 0 bases, leaving 6 bases of the junction unmatched. The DNA of the CDR3 is TGTGCCAGCAGTGACTCGCGCAGCGGGGGGAGGCAGTTCTTC. Protein product: CASSDSRSGGRQFF.

The J gene is TRBJ2-2, the V gene TRBV20-1; D is unresolved. The germline gives CDR1 DFQATT, CDR2 SNEGSKA (reference sequence). The CDR3 contains 14 residues. Trimming stripped 0 bases from V and 2 bases from J, with 7 bases between. The CDR3 loop is CSARDARNTGELFF. CDR3 sequence (DNA): TGCAGTGCTAGAGATGCCAGAAACACCGGGGAGCTGTTTTTT.

This CDR3 is CAWSVGGGADTQYF. In DNA, the CDR3 is TGTGCCTGGAGTGTAGGGGGGGGCGCAGATACGCAGTATTTT. The chain has TRBV30 and TRBJ2-3; D may be TRBD2 (7 bases). From germline, CDR1 is GTSNPN and CDR2 SVGIG (reference sequence). CDR3 length: 14 amino acids. V was cut by 0 bases and J by 4 bases, with 11 bases left in between.

The chain carries TRBV11-2 and TRBJ2-7; a possible D gene is TRBD2 (5 bases). Germline-derived CDR1 and CDR2 are SGHAT and FQNNGV. CDR3 length: 15 residues. V dropped 1 base and J dropped 1 base, with 11 bases sitting between them. The CDR3 here is CASSLAGWGSYEQYF. The DNA for the CDR3 is TGTGCCAGCAGCTTAGCGGGGTGGGGTTCCTACGAGCAGTACTTC.

The V gene is TRBV12-3 or TRBV12-4, the J gene TRBJ2-1; 7 bases are a match to TRBD1. The CDR3 is made up of 13 amino acids. V lost 3 bases, J lost 6 bases, and 2 bases stayed unmatched. The CDR3 loop reads CASSFGQANEQFF. Written as DNA, the CDR3 is TGTGCCAGCAGTTTCGGACAGGCCAATGAGCAGTTCTTC.

The CDR3 coding sequence is TGTGCCAGCAGCCGAGGACTTGATGAAGAGACCCAGTACTTC. It specifies CASSRGLDEETQYF. The chain is built from TRBV7-9 and TRBJ2-5; weak D call: TRBD2 (5 bases). In germline, CDR1 is SEHNR, CDR2 FQNEAQ (reference sequence). The CDR3 loop spans 14 amino acids. V was shortened by 5 bases and J by 3 bases, with 13 bases between the two germline ends.

This sequence joins TRBV6-1 and TRBJ2-6; no clear D. CDR1 MNHNS and CDR2 SASEGT come from the germline V gene. The CDR3 extends over 17 amino acids. The V gene lost 0 bases and the J gene lost 0 bases, with 9 bases spanning the gap. The CDR3 sequence: CASSEALRSSGANVLTF. The DNA for the CDR3 is TGTGCCAGCAGTGAAGCGCTCCGAAGCTCTGGGGCCAACGTCCTGACTTTC.

This clonotype occurred once. The V and J genes are TRBV29-1 and TRBJ1-6; TRBD1 might be the D (6 bases). The V end was cut by 5 bases, the J end by 7 bases, with 12 bases between. CDR3 length: 13 residues. Germline assignment: CDR1 SQVTM and CDR2 ANQGSEA. The CDR3 nucleotides read TGCAGCGTTTACACAGGGCGGAATTCACCCCTCCACTTT. Translating it yields CSVYTGRNSPLHF.

The gene calls are TRBV20-1 and TRBJ2-1; D not resolved. From germline, CDR1 is DFQATT and CDR2 SNEGSKA (reference sequence). The CDR3 is 14 amino acids. V was shortened by 3 bases and J by 2 bases, with 11 bases between the two germline ends. CDR3 sequence reads: CSASGGLTYNEQFF. The CDR3 region has the DNA TGCAGTGCTAGTGGCGGATTAACCTACAATGAGCAGTTCTTC.